Listed below are T cell receptor beta chains from one sample, sequenced in a study of CD8 T cells in Susac syndrome. MiXCR was run by TCRdb on the immunoSEQ multiplex PCR reads, yielding one entry per CDR3 protein. The sample lists a few hundred thousand distinct CDR3 sequences, 95% occurring once. Material: CD4+ T cells from PBMCs. The source of these receptors is a human donor with multiple sclerosis. The CDR3 runs from the conserved cysteine through the conserved F or W. D genes are given only for firm matches. The size entry is marked missing in some rows and otherwise reads once, few, many or a size class.

V: TRBV6-5
D: NA
J: TRBJ2-7
size: NA
CDR3: CASRITGGYEQYF
DNA: TGTGCCAGCCGCATTACGGGCGGCTACGAGCAGTACTTC

V: TRBV3-1
D: NA
J: TRBJ2-1
size: NA
CDR3: CASSRDVGSPTEFF
DNA: TGTGCCAGCAGCCGGGACGTCGGGTCCCCCACTGAGTTCTTC

V: TRBV11-2
D: TRBD2
J: TRBJ2-7
size: NA
CDR3: CASSSTRTSGAYF
DNA: TGTGCCAGCAGCTCCACTCGGACTAGCGGAGCGTACTTC

V: TRBV6-6
D: TRBD2
J: TRBJ2-4
size: once
CDR3: CASSTLAGAKNIQYF
DNA: TGTGCCAGCAGTACCCTAGCGGGAGCCAAAAACATTCAGTACTTC

V: TRBV28
D: NA
J: TRBJ2-4
size: once
CDR3: CASSLWGPENIQYF
DNA: TGTGCCAGCAGTTTATGGGGGCCCGAAAACATTCAGTACTTC

V: TRBV14
D: NA
J: TRBJ1-1
size: NA
CDR3: CASSPQRGNREAFF
DNA: TGTGCCAGCAGCCCTCAACGGGGGAACAGGGAAGCTTTCTTT

V: TRBV5-1
D: TRBD2
J: TRBJ2-5
size: NA
CDR3: CATRDSGKETQYF
DNA: TGCGCCACACGAGACAGCGGGAAGGAGACCCAGTACTTC

V: TRBV11-2
D: TRBD2
J: TRBJ2-1
size: NA
CDR3: CASSYGLAVLNEQFF
DNA: TGTGCCAGCAGCTATGGACTAGCGGTTCTCAATGAGCAGTTCTTC

V: TRBV9
D: TRBD2
J: TRBJ2-1
size: NA
CDR3: CASSPGLAGRLGGHEQFF
DNA: TGTGCCAGCAGCCCCGGACTAGCGGGCAGGTTAGGGGGCCATGAGCAGTTCTTC

V: TRBV14
D: TRBD2
J: TRBJ2-3
size: NA
CDR3: CASSQWRGGADTQYF
DNA: TGTGCCAGCAGCCAGTGGCGGGGGGGCGCAGATACGCAGTATTTT

V: TRBV5-6
D: NA
J: TRBJ2-6
size: NA
CDR3: CASSLIGVLTF
DNA: TGTGCCAGCAGCCTGATTGGCGTCCTGACTTTC

V: TRBV4-1
D: NA
J: TRBJ1-1
size: NA
CDR3: CASSRGDRNTEAFF
DNA: TGCGCCAGCAGCCGTGGGGATCGGAACACTGAAGCTTTCTTT

V: TRBV19
D: NA
J: TRBJ2-7
size: NA
CDR3: CASSIGLSYEQYF
DNA: TGTGCCAGTAGTATTGGACTATCATACGAGCAGTACTTC

V: TRBV29-1
D: NA
J: TRBJ2-5
size: NA
CDR3: CSVEDLQATYQETQYF
DNA: TGCAGCGTTGAAGATCTACAGGCGACGTACCAAGAGACCCAGTACTTC

V: TRBV6-5
D: NA
J: TRBJ2-5
size: NA
CDR3: CASRLLGERVETQYF
DNA: TGTGCCAGCAGGCTATTGGGGGAGCGCGTCGAGACCCAGTACTTC

V: TRBV2
D: NA
J: TRBJ1-5
size: NA
CDR3: CASRPKMSNQPQHF
DNA: TGTGCCAGCAGGCCAAAGATGAGCAATCAGCCCCAGCATTTT

V: TRBV20-1
D: NA
J: TRBJ1-5
size: NA
CDR3: CSATPDTTLNQPQHF
DNA: TGCAGTGCTACACCTGACACGACCCTCAATCAGCCCCAGCATTTT

V: TRBV30
D: NA
J: TRBJ1-5
size: NA
CDR3: CAWSVGTGNQPQHF
DNA: TGTGCCTGGAGTGTGGGGACGGGCAATCAGCCCCAGCATTTT

V: TRBV28
D: NA
J: TRBJ2-3
size: NA
CDR3: CASSSGPDTQYF
DNA: TGTGCCAGCAGTTCCGGACCCGATACGCAGTATTTT

V: TRBV2
D: TRBD1
J: TRBJ1-2
size: NA
CDR3: CASSEDRSYGYTF
DNA: TGTGCCAGCAGTGAGGACAGGAGCTATGGCTACACCTTC

V: TRBV28
D: TRBD1
J: TRBJ1-2
size: NA
CDR3: CASSAPTTGGGYGYTF
DNA: TGTGCCAGCAGTGCCCCCACCACAGGGGGCGGCTATGGCTACACCTTC

V: TRBV20-1
D: NA
J: TRBJ2-5
size: NA
CDR3: CSARIGETQYF
DNA: TGCAGTGCTAGAATAGGGGAGACCCAGTACTTC

V: TRBV6-2/TRBV6-3
D: TRBD2
J: TRBJ2-1
size: NA
CDR3: CASRLAGHEQFF
DNA: TGTGCCAGCAGACTAGCGGGCCATGAGCAGTTCTTC

V: TRBV24-1
D: TRBD1
J: TRBJ2-1
size: NA
CDR3: CATSETGENYNEQFF
DNA: TGTGCCACCAGCGAAACAGGGGAAAACTACAATGAGCAGTTCTTC

V: TRBV5-1
D: NA
J: TRBJ2-7
size: NA
CDR3: CASSSGASGSLEQYF
DNA: TGCGCCAGCAGCTCGGGGGCTAGCGGATCCCTCGAGCAGTACTTC

V: TRBV7-9
D: NA
J: TRBJ2-1
size: NA
CDR3: CASSLAPTSQANEQFF
DNA: TGTGCCAGCAGCTTAGCCCCCACGTCCCAGGCAAATGAGCAGTTCTTC

V: TRBV2
D: NA
J: TRBJ2-1
size: few
CDR3: CASSRTAYNEQFF
DNA: TGTGCCAGCAGTAGGACAGCTTACAATGAGCAGTTCTTC

V: TRBV2
D: NA
J: TRBJ1-1
size: NA
CDR3: CASSWTATNTEAFF
DNA: TGTGCCAGCAGTTGGACAGCTACGAACACTGAAGCTTTCTTT

V: TRBV5-1
D: NA
J: TRBJ2-7
size: NA
CDR3: CASSLDRASEQYF
DNA: TGCGCCAGCAGCTTGGACAGGGCCAGCGAGCAGTACTTC

V: TRBV3-1
D: NA
J: TRBJ2-5
size: NA
CDR3: CASSQQGSETQYF
DNA: TGTGCCAGCAGCCAACAGGGTAGTGAGACCCAGTACTTC

V: TRBV10-3
D: NA
J: TRBJ2-1
size: NA
CDR3: CAISEAGVEQFF
DNA: TGTGCCATCAGTGAGGCCGGTGTTGAGCAGTTCTTC

V: TRBV9
D: TRBD1
J: TRBJ2-6
size: NA
CDR3: CASSQRTGPWVLTF
DNA: TGTGCCAGCAGCCAACGGACAGGGCCATGGGTCCTGACTTTC

V: TRBV7-2
D: TRBD2
J: TRBJ2-3
size: NA
CDR3: CASSTGTSGWTDTQYF
DNA: TGTGCCAGCAGCACCGGGACTAGCGGGTGGACAGATACGCAGTATTTT

V: TRBV5-1
D: NA
J: TRBJ2-1
size: NA
CDR3: CASSLPLRDEQFF
DNA: TGCGCCAGCAGCTTGCCCCTCCGTGATGAGCAGTTCTTC

V: TRBV30
D: TRBD2
J: TRBJ2-3
size: NA
CDR3: CAWGPLAGGSTDTQYF
DNA: TGTGCCTGGGGCCCTCTAGCGGGAGGGAGCACAGATACGCAGTATTTT

V: TRBV20-1
D: NA
J: TRBJ2-7
size: once
CDR3: CSARERSYEQYF
DNA: TGCAGTGCTAGGGAACGCTCCTACGAGCAGTACTTC

V: TRBV29-1
D: NA
J: TRBJ1-2
size: NA
CDR3: CSVSQGLYGYTF
DNA: TGCAGCGTTTCACAGGGACTCTATGGCTACACCTTC

V: TRBV7-3
D: TRBD2
J: TRBJ2-6
size: once
CDR3: CASSSAGGSWATVLTF
DNA: TGTGCCAGCAGCTCAGCGGGAGGGTCCTGGGCTACAGTCCTGACTTTC

V: TRBV9
D: NA
J: TRBJ1-2
size: NA
CDR3: CASSVGNGGNYGYTF
DNA: TGTGCCAGCAGCGTAGGAAACGGGGGTAACTATGGCTACACCTTC

V: TRBV27
D: TRBD2
J: TRBJ2-5
size: NA
CDR3: CASRNSPTSGRETQYF
DNA: TGTGCCAGCAGGAATAGCCCGACTAGCGGGAGGGAGACCCAGTACTTC

V: TRBV29-1
D: NA
J: TRBJ2-5
size: NA
CDR3: CSVEDGGGLETQYF
DNA: TGCAGCGTTGAAGACGGCGGGGGCTTAGAGACCCAGTACTTC

V: TRBV7-9
D: NA
J: TRBJ1-2
size: NA
CDR3: CASSLHPSGPANYGYTF
DNA: TGTGCCAGCAGCTTACACCCCAGCGGGCCGGCTAACTATGGCTACACCTTC

V: TRBV12-3/TRBV12-4
D: NA
J: TRBJ1-1
size: NA
CDR3: CASRKGQMNTEAFF
DNA: TGTGCCAGCAGAAAGGGGCAGATGAACACTGAAGCTTTCTTT

V: TRBV20-1
D: NA
J: TRBJ2-7
size: NA
CDR3: CSAEVPKSEQYF
DNA: TGCAGTGCGGAGGTCCCCAAAAGCGAGCAGTACTTC

V: TRBV20-1
D: TRBD2
J: TRBJ2-7
size: NA
CDR3: CSARDPFPGLAGSRSYEQYF
DNA: TGCAGTGCTAGAGATCCTTTTCCGGGACTAGCGGGATCGCGCTCCTACGAGCAGTACTTC

V: TRBV19
D: NA
J: TRBJ1-2
size: NA
CDR3: CASRDTPYGYTF
DNA: TGTGCCTCGCGCGACACTCCCTATGGCTACACCTTC

V: TRBV6-5
D: TRBD1
J: TRBJ2-7
size: NA
CDR3: CASQGQGLTYEQYF
DNA: TGTGCCAGCCAAGGACAGGGCCTTACCTACGAGCAGTACTTC

V: TRBV12-3/TRBV12-4
D: TRBD1
J: TRBJ1-1
size: NA
CDR3: CASKSTGGSAFF
DNA: TGTGCCAGCAAGTCGACAGGGGGGTCGGCTTTCTTT

V: TRBV20-1
D: NA
J: TRBJ2-7
size: NA
CDR3: CSAGRNEQYF
DNA: TGCAGTGCTGGAAGAAACGAGCAGTACTTC

V: TRBV7-9
D: NA
J: TRBJ2-1
size: NA
CDR3: CASSLGLPYNEQFF
DNA: TGTGCCAGCAGCTTAGGGCTCCCCTACAATGAGCAGTTCTTC

V: TRBV27
D: NA
J: TRBJ1-2
size: NA
CDR3: CASSLRVTNYGYTF
DNA: TGTGCCAGCAGTTTAAGGGTGACTAACTATGGCTACACCTTC

V: TRBV4-1
D: NA
J: TRBJ1-2
size: NA
CDR3: CASSQDMSFTYGYTF
DNA: TGCGCCAGCAGCCAAGATATGAGCTTTACCTATGGCTACACCTTC

V: TRBV5-1
D: TRBD1
J: TRBJ2-2
size: NA
CDR3: CASRPGTGYSGELFF
DNA: TGCGCCAGCAGACCCGGGACAGGGTATTCCGGGGAGCTGTTTTTT

V: TRBV20-1
D: NA
J: TRBJ1-2
size: NA
CDR3: CSASSGTRDGYTF
DNA: TGCAGTGCTAGTAGTGGGACGAGGGATGGCTACACCTTC

V: TRBV3-1
D: NA
J: TRBJ2-5
size: NA
CDR3: CASSQGWGETQYF
DNA: TGTGCCAGCAGCCAAGGTTGGGGTGAGACCCAGTACTTC

V: TRBV12-3/TRBV12-4
D: NA
J: TRBJ1-3
size: NA
CDR3: CASTQWSGDSGNTIYF
DNA: TGTGCCAGCACCCAATGGAGCGGCGACTCTGGAAACACCATATATTTT

V: TRBV7-6
D: TRBD1
J: TRBJ1-3
size: NA
CDR3: CASSRDDRVRGNTIYF
DNA: TGTGCCAGCAGCCGGGACGACAGGGTGAGAGGAAACACCATATATTTT

V: TRBV14
D: TRBD2
J: TRBJ2-2
size: NA
CDR3: CASSPPLSGGARELFF
DNA: TGTGCCAGCAGCCCTCCCCTAAGCGGGGGGGCCCGGGAGCTGTTTTTT

V: TRBV3-1
D: TRBD2
J: TRBJ2-4
size: NA
CDR3: CASSQDRTSGGGPKNIQYF
DNA: TGTGCCAGCAGCCAAGATCGGACTAGCGGGGGAGGACCCAAAAACATTCAGTACTTC